The source of this T cell receptor (beta chain) is a study of technical replicates of blood from a handful of donors. Some clones are missing from TCRdb's copy, which holds only in-frame ones; the method was immunoSEQ multiplex PCR. The sample includes about 94,000 clones, approximately 96% of them seen just once. This clone was seen once. This CDR3 spans 16 amino acids. Germline V gene data show CDR1 as SSHAT and CDR2 as FNYEAQ (reference sequence). Between the trimmed V and J ends, which lost 5 bases and 0 bases, there was a span of 13 bases. The chain combines TRBV7-7 with TRBJ1-4; perhaps TRBD1 as D (6 bases). Sequenced material: T cells isolated from PBMCs. The TCR comes from a human donor in good health. The CDR3 is CASSAGTYATNEKLFF. The CDR3 DNA reads as TGTGCCAGCAGCGCCGGGACATACGCAACTAATGAAAAACTGTTTTTT.